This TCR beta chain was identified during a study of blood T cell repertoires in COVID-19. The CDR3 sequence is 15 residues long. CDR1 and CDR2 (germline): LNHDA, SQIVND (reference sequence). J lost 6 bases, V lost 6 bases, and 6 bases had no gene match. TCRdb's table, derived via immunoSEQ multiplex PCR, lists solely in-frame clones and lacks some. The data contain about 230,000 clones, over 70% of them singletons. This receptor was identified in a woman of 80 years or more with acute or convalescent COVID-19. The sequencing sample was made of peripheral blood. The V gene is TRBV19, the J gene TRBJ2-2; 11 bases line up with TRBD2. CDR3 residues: CASSLQLAGAGELFF. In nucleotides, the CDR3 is TGTGCCAGTAGCCTACAACTAGCGGGAGCCGGGGAGCTGTTTTTT.